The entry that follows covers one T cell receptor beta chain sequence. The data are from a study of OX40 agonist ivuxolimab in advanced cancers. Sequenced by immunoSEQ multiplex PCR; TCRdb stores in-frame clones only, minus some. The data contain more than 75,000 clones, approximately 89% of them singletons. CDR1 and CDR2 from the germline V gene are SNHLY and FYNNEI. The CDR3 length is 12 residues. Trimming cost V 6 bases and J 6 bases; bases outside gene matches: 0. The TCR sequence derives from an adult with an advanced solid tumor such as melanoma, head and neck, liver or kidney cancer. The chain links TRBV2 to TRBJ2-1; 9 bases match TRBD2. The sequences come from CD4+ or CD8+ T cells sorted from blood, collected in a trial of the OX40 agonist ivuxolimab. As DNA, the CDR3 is TGTGCCAGCAGGGGACTAGCCAATGAGCAGTTCTTC. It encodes CASRGLANEQFF.